This T cell receptor (beta chain) was sequenced during a study of graft-versus-host responses after intestinal transplantation. Whole-study context: Each of the recipients got a multivisceral, liver-intestinal, or isolated intestinal transplant. Overall study results and limits: Recipient marrow showed GvH clones, some seen first in ileum or blood. Circulating GvH clones peaking coincided with falling HvG clones soon after transplant. Graft-donor T cell macrochimerism coincided with high graft-versus-host to host-versus-graft clonal ratios in allografts.

About this clone: Its antigen is unknown.

Assay used: immunoSEQ multiplex PCR; TCRdb lists only in-frame clones, some missing. This sample has 35,000 to 40,000 clones, with around 94% found just once. From germline, CDR1 is SGHDT and CDR2 YYEEEE. The CDR3 sequence is 16 residues long. J lost 4 bases, V lost 0 bases, and 3 bases had no gene match. V usage is TRBV5-6 and J usage is TRBJ2-1, with 11 positions matching TRBD2. The origin of this receptor is a human patient who received an intestinal transplant, so some T cells may come from the graft donor. The sample was PBMCs, taken 16 days after intestinal transplant. Here the CDR3 DNA reads TGTGCCAGCAGCTTGGAGGGACTAGCGGAATACAATGAGCAGTTCTTC. The encoded protein is CASSLEGLAEYNEQFF.